Each of the 18 T cell receptor beta chains below was sequenced from the same sample in a study. TCRdb fed the 5' RACE reads into MiXCR, producing one record per CDR3 protein. This repertoire shows roughly 8,400 distinct CDR3 sequences, around three fifths found once; its top ten account for 6.2%. Sequencing was performed on tumor-infiltrating memory CD4+ T cells sorted from the breast tumor. The subset here: memory CD4+ T cells, CD4+CD45RO+CD25-. The receptors stem from a female donor with breast cancer.

The chain couples TRBV4-2 to TRBJ2-3; D remains unclear. V lost 1 base and J 0 bases, leaving 8 bases between the germline ends. The CDR3 has 15 residues. Per germline, CDR1 LGHNA and CDR2 YNFKEQ. This CDR3 reads CASSQAHPSTDTQYF. CDR3 bases: TGTGCCAGCAGCCAAGCGCATCCTAGCACAGATACGCAGTATTTT.

The chain combines TRBV20-1 with TRBJ1-3; D is undetermined. CDR3 length: 15 amino acids. Germline lookup yields CDR1 DFQATT and CDR2 SNEGSKA (reference sequence). V was trimmed by 0 bases and J by 0 bases, leaving 9 bases between them. The CDR3 DNA is TGCAGTGCTAGAGAGCCCACCGGCTCTGGAAACACCATATATTTT. Its translation is CSAREPTGSGNTIYF.

This rearrangement joins TRBV4-2 to TRBJ1-2; 8 nucleotides agree with TRBD1. The CDR3 is 16 amino acids. V lost 1 base to trimming and J lost 2 bases; unmatched junction nucleotides: 6. Germline V gene data show CDR1 as LGHNA and CDR2 as YNFKEQ. The CDR3 bases are TGTGCCAGCAGCCAAGGTGAACAGGGGGTGAACTATGGCTACACCTTC. This encodes CASSQGEQGVNYGYTF.

This clonotype showed up just a few times. The chain has TRBV20-1 and TRBJ2-2; perhaps TRBD2 as D (5 bases). This CDR3 is built from 13 residues. Germline lookup yields CDR1 DFQATT and CDR2 SNEGSKA (reference sequence). Trimming took 3 bases from V and 7 from J, leaving 12 bases between them. CDR3 DNA: TGCAGTGCTAGTGATTACCGGGACGGGGAGCTGTTTTTT. This encodes CSASDYRDGELFF.

The V gene is TRBV6-5, the J gene TRBJ1-6; the match to TRBD1 covers 7 bases. The germline V gene has CDR1 MNHEY and CDR2 SVGAGI. The CDR3 loop spans 14 amino acids. V shed 5 bases, J shed 7 bases, and the junction held 5 bases outside the gene matches. CDR3 region: CASSADRVNSPLHF. The CDR3 coding sequence is TGTGCCAGCAGTGCAGACAGGGTCAATTCACCCCTCCACTTT.

V and J are TRBV28 and TRBJ1-2; D gene ambiguous. V lost 3 bases to trimming and J lost 2 bases, with 16 bases between them. CDR1 is MDHEN and CDR2 is SYDVKM in the germline V gene. This CDR3 comprises 16 residues. CDR3 amino acids: CASSFSARGTNYGYTF. In nucleotides, the CDR3 is TGTGCCAGCAGTTTTTCCGCCCGTGGCACGAACTATGGCTACACCTTC.

For this clonotype: The CDR3 does not end in the conserved phenylalanine or tryptophan, so this is likely a read error. The chain links TRBV12-3 or TRBV12-4 to TRBJ1-4; D is undetermined. The CDR3 totals 14 residues. Trimming took 2 bases from V and 4 from J, leaving 8 bases between them. The CDR3 loop is CASSLRENNEKLFL. The CDR3 DNA reads as TGTGCCAGCAGTTTAAGAGAGAATAATGAAAAACTGTTTCTT.

The chain carries TRBV20-1 and TRBJ2-3; D is unresolved. CDR1 is DFQATT, CDR2 SNEGSKA, per germline (reference sequence). V shed 2 bases and J shed 4 bases, with 10 bases lying between them. The CDR3 has 13 amino acids. This chain's CDR3 is CSARFPGPDTQYF. The CDR3 coding sequence is TGCAGTGCTAGATTTCCGGGCCCAGATACGCAGTATTTT.

In DNA form, the CDR3 reads TGTGCCAGCAGCTTACTAGCGGGAGGCTCCTACAATGAGCAGTTCTTC. As protein: CASSLLAGGSYNEQFF. The chain has TRBV7-9 and TRBJ2-1, with 11 bases lining up with TRBD2. CDR1 is SEHNR, CDR2 FQNEAQ, per germline (reference sequence). This CDR3 has 16 residues. The junction had 0 bases not matched to a gene; V was cut back by 2 bases and J by 0 bases.

This rearrangement joins TRBV29-1 to TRBJ1-4, with unresolved D. CDR1 and CDR2 from the germline V gene are SQVTM and ANQGSEA. The CDR3 spans 15 residues. V was pared by 7 bases and J by 0 bases, with 15 bases between. The CDR3 DNA follows: TGCAGCGATGCAAAAGACCCGGCAACTAATGAAAAACTGTTTTTT. Translating it yields CSDAKDPATNEKLFF.

In its sample, this clonotype was seen a few times. V is TRBV5-6 and J is TRBJ2-7; D may be TRBD1 or TRBD2 (6 bases each). Germline V gives CDR1 SGHDT, CDR2 YYEEEE. CDR3 length equals 17 residues. With 1 base removed from V and 1 base from J, the gap between germline ends came to 18 bases. CDR3 sequence: CASSLLNRGGPSYEQYF. For the CDR3, the DNA is TGTGCCAGCAGCTTGCTAAACCGTGGGGGGCCATCCTACGAGCAGTACTTC.

J is TRBJ1-1 and V is TRBV10-3, with D maybe TRBD1 (5 bases). The CDR3 covers 12 residues. The germline CDR1 and CDR2 sequences are ENHRY and SYGVKD. Trimming left V 2 bases short and J 4 bases short, with 5 bases between. The CDR3 sequence: CAISEGGTEAFF. The CDR3 DNA follows: TGTGCCATCAGTGAGGGGGGCACTGAAGCTTTCTTT.

This chain links TRBV4-3 with TRBJ2-2; possible D gene TRBD1, 7 bases. The CDR3 is 15 residues long. V was cut by 0 bases and J by 9 bases, with 14 bases left in between. The germline V gene encodes CDR1 LGHNA and CDR2 YSLEER. The CDR3, as DNA: TGCGCCAGCAGCCAAGAGGGCAGGGGGAGGAGGGAGCTGTTTTTT. Its protein is CASSQEGRGRRELFF.

The chain links TRBV20-1 to TRBJ2-7, with 11 positions matching TRBD1. The CDR3 covers 15 residues. Germline loops: CDR1 DFQATT, CDR2 SNEGSKA (reference sequence). The V gene end was trimmed by 5 bases and the J gene end by 1 base; junction bases not matched to a gene: 7. CDR3 residues: CSASPGQGGSYEQYF. Here the CDR3 DNA reads TGCAGTGCTTCACCGGGACAGGGGGGGTCCTACGAGCAGTACTTC.

This clonotype was detected only a few times. The CDR3 region is CASPFGAMNTEAFF. The CDR3 region has the DNA TGTGCCAGCCCTTTCGGAGCCATGAACACTGAAGCTTTCTTT. The J gene is TRBJ1-1, the V gene TRBV6-1; D remains ambiguous. The CDR3 consists of 14 residues. CDR1 MNHNS and CDR2 SASEGT come from the germline V gene. Trimming took 8 bases from V and 0 from J, leaving 13 bases between them.

The chain has TRBV12-2 and TRBJ2-3; the tabulated D call, TRBD2, remains unverified against the DNA. TRBV12-2 is noted as a pseudogene. The CDR3 sequence is 16 residues long. This CDR3 reads CASRLEILAGGHTQYF. For the CDR3, the DNA is TGTGCAAGTCGCTTAGAGATCCTAGCGGGAGGGCATACGCAGTATTTT.

The chain recombines TRBV7-2 with TRBJ2-5; the D is unclear. CDR1 and CDR2 (germline): SGHTA, FQGNSA. This CDR3 is built from 10 residues. V was cut by 5 bases and J by 2 bases, with 0 bases left in between. DNA for the CDR3: TGTGCCAGCAGCCAAGAGACCCAGTACTTC. Translated: CASSQETQYF.

This clonotype was counted between two and nine times. This rearrangement joins TRBV4-2 to TRBJ1-5; D is uncertain. Germline V lookup: CDR1 LGHNA, CDR2 YNFKEQ. The CDR3 runs 15 residues. Trimming took off 3 bases at V and 5 bases at J, with 14 bases between the two ends. The CDR3 spells CASSQVGSDHQPQHF. CDR3 DNA: TGTGCCAGCAGCCAGGTTGGGTCCGACCATCAGCCCCAGCATTTT.